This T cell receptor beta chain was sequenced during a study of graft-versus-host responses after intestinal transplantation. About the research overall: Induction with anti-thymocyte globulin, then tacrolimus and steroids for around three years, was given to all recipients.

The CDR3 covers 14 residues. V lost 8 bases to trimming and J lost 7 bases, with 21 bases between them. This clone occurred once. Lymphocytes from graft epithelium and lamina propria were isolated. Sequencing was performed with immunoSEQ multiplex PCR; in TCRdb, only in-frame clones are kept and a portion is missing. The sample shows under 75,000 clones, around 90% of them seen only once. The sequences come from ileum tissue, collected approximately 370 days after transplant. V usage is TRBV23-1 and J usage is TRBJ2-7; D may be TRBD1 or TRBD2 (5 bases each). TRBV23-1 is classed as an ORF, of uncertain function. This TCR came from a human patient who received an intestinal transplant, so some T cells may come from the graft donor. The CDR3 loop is CASPDGTARWEQYF. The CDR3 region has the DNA TGCGCCAGCCCGGATGGGACGGCAAGATGGGAGCAGTACTTC.